This TCR beta chain was retrieved from a study of Graves' ophthalmopathy and Graves' hyperthyroidism. There are 12 residues in the CDR3. Trimming removed 6 bases from V and 2 bases from J, with 10 bases in between. The germline V gene encodes CDR1 SQVTM and CDR2 ANQGSEA. Scientists amplified the TCR beta CDR3 regions from RNA transcripts. HTBI-primed RT-PCR formed the first round, and a multiplex PCR formed the second. One entry per CDR3 protein results from TCRdb running MiXCR on the multiplex PCR reads. There are approximately 700,000 distinct CDR3 sequences in the sample; around 40% occur only once, and approximately 43% lies in the top ten.

This clonotype was obtained from an adult man with Graves' ophthalmopathy. Sequenced sample: peripheral blood. This chain joins TRBV29-1 and TRBJ1-1; a possible D gene is TRBD1 (6 bases). The CDR3 DNA reads as TGCAGCGTACAGGGTACTAACACTGAAGCTTTCTTT. Its protein product is CSVQGTNTEAFF.